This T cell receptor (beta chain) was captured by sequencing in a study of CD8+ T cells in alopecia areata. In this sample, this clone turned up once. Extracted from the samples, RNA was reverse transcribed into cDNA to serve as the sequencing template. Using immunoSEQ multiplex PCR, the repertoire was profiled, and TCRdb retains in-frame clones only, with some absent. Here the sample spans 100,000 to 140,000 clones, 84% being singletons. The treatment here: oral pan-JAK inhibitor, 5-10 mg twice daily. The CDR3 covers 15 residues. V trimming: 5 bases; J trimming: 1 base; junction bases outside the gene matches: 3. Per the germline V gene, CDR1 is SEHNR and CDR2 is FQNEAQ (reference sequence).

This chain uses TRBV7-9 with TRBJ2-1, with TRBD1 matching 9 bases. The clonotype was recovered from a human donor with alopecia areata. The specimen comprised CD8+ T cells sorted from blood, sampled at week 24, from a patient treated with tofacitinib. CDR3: CASSRTGDSYNEQFF. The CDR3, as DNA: TGTGCCAGCAGCCGGACAGGGGATTCCTACAATGAGCAGTTCTTC.